The 28 T cell receptor beta chains below all came from one sample that was sequenced in a study of T cell responses to AZD1222 COVID-19 vaccine. Here immunoSEQ multiplex PCR was the method, and the copy in TCRdb shows in-frame clones only, minus some. The repertoire holds some 150,000 clones, 90% seen once, with roughly 3.2% in the top ten. The sequencing used peripheral blood, collected on day 0 of AZD1222 vaccination. The receptors originated from an adult in good health.

The chain uses TRBV27 and TRBJ2-1; 10 nucleotides line up with TRBD2. The CDR3 sequence is 15 residues long. With 5 bases clipped from V and 8 bases from J, the junction kept 9 bases outside the gene matches. The germline gives CDR1 MNHEY, CDR2 SMNVEV (reference sequence). The CDR3 DNA sequence: TGTGCCAGCAGTCTCCTAGCGGGGGTCCGCGATGAGCAGTTCTTC. It encodes CASSLLAGVRDEQFF.

The chain is built from TRBV5-4 and TRBJ2-1; TRBD2 matches 9 bases. Looked up from germline, CDR1 is SGHNT and CDR2 is YYREEE (reference sequence). The ends lost 0 bases at V and 4 bases at J; junction bases unmatched: 2. The CDR3 has 15 amino acids. CDR3 sequence (DNA): TGTGCCAGCAGCTTGGACAGCGGGGGGTACAATGAGCAGTTCTTC. Amino acid sequence: CASSLDSGGYNEQFF.

The V and J genes are TRBV7-2 and TRBJ2-5; 14 bases map to TRBD2. The CDR3 totals 15 residues. Germline V CDR1 and CDR2: SGHTA, FQGNSA. With 5 bases clipped from V and 6 bases from J, the junction kept 5 bases outside the gene matches. CDR3 sequence: CASSPTSGGAKTQYF. CDR3 nucleotide sequence: TGTGCCAGCAGCCCGACTAGCGGGGGGGCGAAGACCCAGTACTTC. The complete variable domain, with remaining parts taken from reference TRBV7-2 and TRBJ2-5, reads GAGVSQSPSNKVTEKGKDVELRCDPISGHTALYWYRQSLGQGLEFLIYFQGNSAPDKSGLPSDRFSAERTGGSVSTLTIQRTQQEDSAVYLCASSPTSGGAKTQYFGPGTRLLVL.

At least ten counts were recorded for this clone. The rearrangement links TRBV4-2 to TRBJ2-7; D call uncertain. The CDR3 is 15 amino acids. The V and J ends lost 0 bases and 9 bases respectively, with 18 bases between them. The germline gives CDR1 LGHNA, CDR2 YNFKEQ. CDR3 in amino acids: CASSQEEGTVTRQYF. As DNA, the CDR3 is TGTGCCAGCAGCCAAGAGGAAGGTACAGTAACTCGGCAGTACTTC.

The rearrangement uses TRBV19 and TRBJ1-5; no definite D call. Per germline, CDR1 LNHDA and CDR2 SQIVND (reference sequence). The CDR3 has 13 residues. The V and J ends lost 5 bases and 7 bases respectively, with 12 bases between them. Written as DNA, the CDR3 is TGTGCCAGTAGTTCCCGGAACGGACAGCCCCAGCATTTT. This translates into CASSSRNGQPQHF.

The table lists this clone with a count of one. The gene calls are TRBV6-5 and TRBJ2-3; 8 bases are a match to TRBD1. The V segment lost 7 bases and the J segment 1 base; nucleotides outside the gene matches: 4. This CDR3 is built from 14 residues. The germline V gene encodes CDR1 MNHEY and CDR2 SVGAGI. CDR3 nucleotides: TGTGCCAGCAACGGACAGGGCGGCACAGATACGCAGTATTTT. This codes for CASNGQGGTDTQYF.

The chain uses TRBV6-4 and TRBJ2-3; 7 bases align to TRBD1. V shed 2 bases, J shed 0 bases, and the junction held 5 bases outside the gene matches. Germline V gene lookup returns CDR1 MRHNA and CDR2 SNTAGT. The CDR3 spans 16 residues. This chain's CDR3 is CASSDGQGDSTDTQYF. The DNA for the CDR3 is TGTGCCAGCAGTGACGGGCAGGGGGATAGCACAGATACGCAGTATTTT.

This chain links TRBV28 with TRBJ2-7; 8 bases fit TRBD2. Unmatched junction bases numbered 7, after V lost 6 bases and J lost 3 bases. This CDR3 spans 14 amino acids. Looked up from germline, CDR1 is MDHEN and CDR2 is SYDVKM. Here the CDR3 DNA reads TGTGCCAGCAGAAGCTCGGGACTAGACTACGAGCAGTACTTC. The encoded protein is CASRSSGLDYEQYF.

The V and J genes are TRBV10-3 and TRBJ2-1, with TRBD2 as a possible D gene (6 bases). Trimming pared 7 bases from V and 9 bases from J, leaving 16 bases between. This CDR3 region has 13 residues. Germline CDR1 and CDR2: ENHRY and SYGVKD. CDR3 protein: CAIKGDSQIEQFF. The CDR3, as DNA: TGTGCCATCAAAGGGGACTCCCAGATTGAGCAGTTCTTC.

The chain carries TRBV5-1 and TRBJ1-1, with 10 bases identical to TRBD1. V lost 2 bases to trimming and J lost 0 bases; unmatched junction nucleotides: 16. Germline-derived CDR1 and CDR2 are SGHRS and YFSETQ. The CDR3 totals 20 residues. Written as DNA, the CDR3 is TGCGCCAGCAGCTTAAGCTCCCGGGACAGGGGACAGAAGATGAACACTGAAGCTTTCTTT. Encoded protein: CASSLSSRDRGQKMNTEAFF.

The chain recombines TRBV24-1 with TRBJ2-5; D is undetermined. Trimming removed 3 bases from V and 1 base from J, with 11 bases in between. The CDR3 has 15 residues. Germline lookup yields CDR1 KGHDR and CDR2 SFDVKD. The chain's CDR3 is CATSDGGVGQETQYF. The CDR3 DNA is TGTGCCACCAGTGATGGTGGAGTCGGCCAAGAGACCCAGTACTTC.

The rearrangement joins TRBV4-1 to TRBJ2-1, with D possibly matching TRBD1 (6 bases). The V gene's germline CDR1 is MGHRA and CDR2 YSYEKL. This CDR3 is built from 15 residues. Trimming shortened V by 1 base and J by 8 bases, and 15 bases separated the two germline ends. CDR3: CASSQVRDIGDEQFF. Written as DNA, the CDR3 is TGCGCCAGCAGCCAAGTAAGGGACATAGGGGATGAGCAGTTCTTC.

CDR3 sequence reads: CAISEVPAPEANYGYTF. For the CDR3, the DNA is TGTGCCATCAGTGAAGTACCTGCCCCAGAGGCTAACTATGGCTACACCTTC. The chain couples TRBV10-3 to TRBJ1-2; the D is unclear. This CDR3 comprises 17 residues. Germline CDR1 ENHRY, CDR2 SYGVKD. With 3 bases removed from V and 0 bases from J, the gap between germline ends came to 17 bases.

This chain uses TRBV9 with TRBJ2-2; D may be TRBD2 (7 bases). Germline CDR1 SGDLS, CDR2 YYNGEE. The CDR3 has 15 residues. The V gene lost 3 bases and the J gene lost 4 bases, with 13 bases spanning the gap. The CDR3 protein is CASSAARGRTGELFF. As DNA, the CDR3 is TGTGCCAGCAGCGCCGCGCGGGGGCGCACCGGGGAGCTGTTTTTT.

The chain recombines TRBV10-3 with TRBJ2-1; D uncertain. The V end lost 5 bases, the J end lost 6 bases, and 20 bases lay between the germline ends. CDR1 and CDR2 from the germline V gene are ENHRY and SYGVKD. This CDR3 is 16 amino acids long. The CDR3 is CAISHGAVKIGNEQFF. CDR3 DNA sequence: TGTGCCATCAGTCATGGAGCCGTAAAAATAGGCAATGAGCAGTTCTTC.

This chain links TRBV27 with TRBJ2-3, with 8 positions matching TRBD1. V lost 4 bases and J lost 4; bases outside the gene matches: 4. CDR1 and CDR2 (germline): MNHEY, SMNVEV (reference sequence). The CDR3 is made up of 14 amino acids. The CDR3 protein is CASSYPTGADTQYF. Here the CDR3 DNA reads TGTGCCAGCAGTTATCCGACAGGGGCAGATACGCAGTATTTT.

The rearrangement joins TRBV30 to TRBJ2-6; 11 bases are a match to TRBD2. V gave up 1 base and J gave up 0 bases; unmatched junction bases: 11. CDR3 size: 20 residues. Germline V gene lookup returns CDR1 GTSNPN and CDR2 SVGIG (reference sequence). Written as DNA, the CDR3 is TGTGCCTGGAGTGGGGTTTCGGGACTAGCGGATTTCTCTGGGGCCAACGTCCTGACTTTC. Amino acid sequence: CAWSGVSGLADFSGANVLTF.

In DNA form, the CDR3 reads TGTGCCAGCAGTGAATTCAGCAGGGCGAACACTGAAGCTTTCTTT. Protein product: CASSEFSRANTEAFF. The chain has TRBV2 and TRBJ1-1; perhaps TRBD1 as D (5 bases). V gave up 2 bases and J gave up 1 base, with 11 bases separating them. The CDR3 totals 15 residues. Looked up from germline, CDR1 is SNHLY and CDR2 is FYNNEI.

The J gene is TRBJ1-2, the V gene TRBV4-1; maybe TRBD1 (5 bases). The CDR3 consists of 16 residues. Trimming shortened V by 1 base and J by 6 bases, and 18 bases separated the two germline ends. The germline gives CDR1 MGHRA, CDR2 YSYEKL. CDR3 sequence reads: CASSQATHEGRDGYTF. The CDR3 DNA reads as TGCGCCAGCAGCCAAGCAACTCATGAGGGACGGGATGGCTACACCTTC.

The V call is TRBV4-1, the J call TRBJ1-1; D remains unclear. There are 13 residues in the CDR3. Trimming pared 0 bases from V and 10 bases from J, leaving 12 bases between. Germline V lookup: CDR1 MGHRA, CDR2 YSYEKL. The CDR3 coding sequence is TGCGCCAGCAGCCAAGATACGGGCGCCGGAGCTTTCTTT. Translation gives CASSQDTGAGAFF.

This clone was detected only once. The chain links TRBV19 to TRBJ1-3; TRBD1 agrees at 9 bases. V was clipped by 3 bases and J by 0 bases; unmatched bases: 9. Per the germline V gene, CDR1 is LNHDA and CDR2 is SQIVND (reference sequence). The CDR3 sequence is 18 residues long. This CDR3 is CASSIGPGQGPSGNTIYF. The CDR3 DNA is TGTGCCAGTAGTATCGGCCCGGGACAGGGACCCTCTGGAAACACCATATATTTT. Full variable domain (outside the CDR3, taken from reference TRBV19 and TRBJ1-3): DGGITQSPKYLFRKEGQNVTLSCEQNLNHDAMYWYRQDPGQGLRLIYYSQIVNDFQKGDIAEGYSVSREKKESFPLTVTSAQKNPTAFYLCASSIGPGQGPSGNTIYFGEGSWLTVV.

The chain combines TRBV7-9 with TRBJ1-5; no reliable D call. Germline loops: CDR1 SEHNR, CDR2 FQNEAQ (reference sequence). CDR3 length: 14 amino acids. Between the trimmed V and J ends, which lost 1 base and 7 bases, there was a span of 11 bases. The CDR3: CASSLDGFGQPQHF. In DNA form, the CDR3 reads TGTGCCAGCAGCTTAGACGGGTTCGGACAGCCCCAGCATTTT. The variable domain in full, with the rest retrieved from reference TRBV7-9 and TRBJ1-5, is DTGVSQNPRHKITKRGQNVTFRCDPISEHNRLYWYRQTLGQGPEFLTYFQNEAQLEKSRLLSDRFSAERPKGSFSTLEIQRTEQGDSAMYLCASSLDGFGQPQHFGDGTRLSIL.

This clone was found a few times. The V call is TRBV5-1, the J call TRBJ1-1, with 10 bases aligning to TRBD1. Germline CDR1 is SGHRS and CDR2 is YFSETQ. This CDR3 region has 15 residues. V lost 0 bases and J lost 3; bases outside the gene matches: 2. CDR3 sequence reads: CASSLATGGYTEAFF. Here the CDR3 DNA reads TGCGCCAGCAGCTTGGCGACAGGGGGCTACACTGAAGCTTTCTTT.

J is TRBJ1-4 and V is TRBV21-1. TRBV21-1 is a recognized pseudogene. The CDR3 runs to 15 residues. The CDR3 sequence is CASSGLGRDSEKLFF. DNA for the CDR3: TGTGCCAGCAGCGGACTCGGCAGGGATAGTGAAAAACTGTTTTTT.

V gene TRBV15 combines with J gene TRBJ1-4; D not resolved. This CDR3 comprises 16 residues. V lost 0 bases to trimming and J lost 3 bases, with 11 bases between them. Germline CDR1 reads LNHNV; CDR2 reads YYDKDF (reference sequence). CDR3: CATSRERTGANEKLFF. CDR3 sequence (DNA): TGTGCCACCAGCAGAGAAAGAACGGGAGCTAATGAAAAACTGTTTTTT.

The rearrangement links TRBV7-9 to TRBJ1-2, with TRBD1 matching 9 bases. This CDR3 region has 15 residues. The germline gives CDR1 SEHNR, CDR2 FQNEAQ (reference sequence). V shed 5 bases and J 0 bases; nucleotides not matched to a gene: 4. The CDR3 DNA sequence: TGTGCCAGCAGCAGGACAGGGGACGCTAACTATGGCTACACCTTC. Translating it yields CASSRTGDANYGYTF.

This clone was seen just once. The chain recombines TRBV5-4 with TRBJ2-5; 14 bases are shared with TRBD2. The CDR3 sequence is 18 residues long. Germline values: CDR1 SGHNT, CDR2 YYREEE (reference sequence). Germline trimming cut 4 bases from V and 0 bases from J; bases unmatched to any gene: 8. CDR3: CASSAGLAGERHQETQYF. CDR3 DNA sequence: TGTGCCAGCAGCGCGGGACTAGCGGGAGAGCGGCACCAAGAGACCCAGTACTTC. The full variable domain, rest sourced from reference TRBV5-4 and TRBJ2-5, is ETGVTQSPTHLIKTRGQQVTLRCSSQSGHNTVSWYQQALGQGPQFIFQYYREEENGRGNFPPRFSGLQFPNYSSELNVNALELDDSALYLCASSAGLAGERHQETQYFGPGTRLLVL.

This sequence joins TRBV29-1 and TRBJ2-7, with TRBD2 identical over 7 bases. The CDR3 length is 14 residues. V was pared by 5 bases and J by 2 bases, with 9 bases of the junction left unmatched. Germline loops: CDR1 SQVTM, CDR2 ANQGSEA. CDR3: CSVRLSGLPYEQYF. The CDR3 region has the DNA TGCAGCGTTCGTCTTAGCGGGCTTCCCTACGAGCAGTACTTC.